Presented here are 5 T cell receptor beta chains from one specimen sequenced in a study of T-cell memory formation after mild COVID-19. MiXCR was run by TCRdb on the 5' RACE reads, yielding one entry per CDR3 protein. In the table there are 550,000 to 700,000 distinct CDR3 sequences, around 17% of which are singletons. Sequenced input: PBMCs or a T cell subset sorted from them (not recorded which). All receptors come from an adult woman who had mild COVID-19 (a few samples of this study predate the infection). Cell type and time point are not known.

This clonotype was observed a few times. At one end, the junction sequence differs from germline, possibly due to a read error. The V and J genes are TRBV7-7 and TRBJ2-3, with 10 bases fitting TRBD1. Germline lookup yields CDR1 SSHAT and CDR2 FNYEAQ (reference sequence). The CDR3 runs to 15 residues. The CDR3 coding sequence is TGTGCTAGCAGCCCCCGACAGGGGGCAACAGATACGCAGTATTTT. Its protein is CASSPRQGATDTQYF.

The V gene is TRBV5-1, the J gene TRBJ2-2; 11 nucleotides agree with TRBD1. The germline V gene has CDR1 SGHRS and CDR2 YFSETQ. The V segment lost 0 bases and the J segment 3 bases; nucleotides outside the gene matches: 1. This CDR3 has 16 amino acids. DNA for the CDR3: TGCGCCAGCAGCTTGGTGGGACAGGGGGACACCGGGGAGCTGTTTTTT. It yields the protein CASSLVGQGDTGELFF.

In this sample, this clonotype turned up many times. This chain joins TRBV7-2 and TRBJ2-3; 7 bases agree with TRBD2. This CDR3 spans 16 amino acids. With 5 bases clipped from V and 0 bases from J, the junction kept 8 bases outside the gene matches. The germline V gene encodes CDR1 SGHTA and CDR2 FQGNSA. CDR3 sequence reads: CASSAGTIASTDTQYF. The CDR3 bases are TGTGCCAGCAGCGCCGGGACTATAGCTAGCACAGATACGCAGTATTTT.

This clonotype has more than one count but fewer than ten. The chain joins TRBV6-5 to TRBJ2-5; tentatively, D is TRBD2 (6 bases). Germline loops: CDR1 MNHEY, CDR2 SVGAGI. V gave up 6 bases and J gave up 5 bases, with 16 bases separating them. The CDR3 sequence is 14 residues long. The CDR3 protein is CASRRRWGDETQYF. The CDR3 coding sequence is TGTGCCAGCAGAAGACGGTGGGGGGATGAGACCCAGTACTTC.

This rearrangement joins TRBV20-1 to TRBJ2-1; TRBD2 matches 10 bases. The junction had 7 bases not matched to a gene; V was cut back by 6 bases and J by 8 bases. Germline-derived CDR1 and CDR2 are DFQATT and SNEGSKA (reference sequence). CDR3 size: 13 residues. Here the CDR3 reads CSAISGRWDEQFF. For the CDR3, the DNA is TGCAGTGCCATTAGCGGGAGGTGGGATGAGCAGTTCTTC.